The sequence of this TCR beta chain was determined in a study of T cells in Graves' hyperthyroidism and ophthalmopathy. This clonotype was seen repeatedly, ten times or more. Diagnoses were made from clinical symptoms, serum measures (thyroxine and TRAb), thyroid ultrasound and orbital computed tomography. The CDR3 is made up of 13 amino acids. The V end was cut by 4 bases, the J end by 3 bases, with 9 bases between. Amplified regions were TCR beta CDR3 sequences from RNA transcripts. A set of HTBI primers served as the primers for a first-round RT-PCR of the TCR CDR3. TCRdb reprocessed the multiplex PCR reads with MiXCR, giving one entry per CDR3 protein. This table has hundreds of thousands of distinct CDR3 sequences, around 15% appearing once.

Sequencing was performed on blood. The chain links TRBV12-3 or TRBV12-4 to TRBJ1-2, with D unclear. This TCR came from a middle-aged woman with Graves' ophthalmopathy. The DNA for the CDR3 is TGTGCCAGCAGTTCCGACGGATACTATGGCTACACCTTC. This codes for CASSSDGYYGYTF.